A selection of T cell receptor beta chains follows, all from one sample in a study of blood T cells in healthy people across ages. TCRdb re-called the 5' RACE reads with MiXCR, one entry per CDR3 protein. There are about a million distinct CDR3 sequences in the sample; about 48% occur only once, and around an eighth lies in the top ten. Sequencing was carried out using blood. The origin of the receptors is a man aged 25-40 years in good health. CDR3s include the opening cysteine and the closing phenylalanine or tryptophan. Fields, in order: D gene, CDR3 length, V gene, clone size, J gene, CDR3 DNA, CDR3 protein. The D gene is left open where the match is weak. Only some rows state a clone size, as once, few, many or a class for expanded clones.

D gene: -
CDR3 length: 13
V gene: TRBV20-1
clone size: few
J gene: TRBJ1-2
CDR3 DNA: TGCAGTGCTAGCGGTAGTACTAACTATGGCTACACCTTC
CDR3 protein: CSASGSTNYGYTF

D gene: TRBD2
CDR3 length: 17
V gene: TRBV20-1
clone size: once
J gene: TRBJ2-1
CDR3 DNA: TGCAGTGCCACTCACCCGGCTAGCGGGGGGACATACAATGAGCAGTTCTTC
CDR3 protein: CSATHPASGGTYNEQFF

D gene: -
CDR3 length: 13
V gene: TRBV7-7
clone size: -
J gene: TRBJ2-7
CDR3 DNA: TGTGCTAGCAGCTTACGGCAGGAGAGCGAGCAGTACTTC
CDR3 protein: CASSLRQESEQYF

D gene: TRBD1
CDR3 length: 16
V gene: TRBV6-5
clone size: few
J gene: TRBJ2-5
CDR3 DNA: TGTGCCAGCAGTTACTCGGGACAGGGGGCTAGAGAGACCCAGTACTTC
CDR3 protein: CASSYSGQGARETQYF

D gene: -
CDR3 length: 15
V gene: TRBV6-1
clone size: few
J gene: TRBJ2-4
CDR3 DNA: TGTGCCAGCAACCCGGCGGGGTCGGCCAAAAACATTCAGTACTTC
CDR3 protein: CASNPAGSAKNIQYF

D gene: -
CDR3 length: 16
V gene: TRBV5-6
clone size: -
J gene: TRBJ2-7
CDR3 DNA: TGTGCCAGCAGCTTACGTATCGGGGCGAACGACAATGAGCAGTACTTC
CDR3 protein: CASSLRIGANDNEQYF

D gene: TRBD2
CDR3 length: 18
V gene: TRBV28
clone size: -
J gene: TRBJ2-5
CDR3 DNA: TGTGCCAGCAGTTGGATTACCGGGACTAGCGGGGGCCAAGAGACCCAGTACTTC
CDR3 protein: CASSWITGTSGGQETQYF

D gene: -
CDR3 length: 14
V gene: TRBV27
clone size: -
J gene: TRBJ2-7
CDR3 DNA: TGTGCCAGCAGTCCTGCTGGGGGGTTCAACGAGCAGTACTTC
CDR3 protein: CASSPAGGFNEQYF

D gene: TRBD1
CDR3 length: 18
V gene: TRBV10-3
clone size: -
J gene: TRBJ1-6
CDR3 DNA: TGTGCCACACTAAACCGGGACAGGGATAGCTCCTATAATTCACCCCTCCACTTT
CDR3 protein: CATLNRDRDSSYNSPLHF

D gene: -
CDR3 length: 17
V gene: TRBV5-5
clone size: -
J gene: TRBJ2-3
CDR3 DNA: TGTGCCAGCAGCTTGCTACATGGACAGCCTAGCACAGATACGCAGTATTTT
CDR3 protein: CASSLLHGQPSTDTQYF

D gene: TRBD1
CDR3 length: 14
V gene: TRBV10-3
clone size: few
J gene: TRBJ1-2
CDR3 DNA: TGTGCCATCAGGGAAGGACAGGGTGGAAATGGCTACACCTTC
CDR3 protein: CAIREGQGGNGYTF

D gene: -
CDR3 length: 14
V gene: TRBV19
clone size: -
J gene: TRBJ2-1
CDR3 DNA: TGTGCCAGTAGTCCGGACAGATCCCACAATGAGCAGTTCTTC
CDR3 protein: CASSPDRSHNEQFF

D gene: -
CDR3 length: 15
V gene: TRBV27
clone size: -
J gene: TRBJ1-4
CDR3 DNA: TGTGCCAGCAGAGAACCCGGGACACCAAATGAAAAACTGTTTTTT
CDR3 protein: CASREPGTPNEKLFF

D gene: -
CDR3 length: 15
V gene: TRBV7-2
clone size: few
J gene: TRBJ2-7
CDR3 DNA: TGTGCCAGCAGCCCCAGGGCGCTCTCCTCCTACGAGCAGTACTTC
CDR3 protein: CASSPRALSSYEQYF

D gene: TRBD2
CDR3 length: 16
V gene: TRBV12-3/TRBV12-4
clone size: -
J gene: TRBJ2-1
CDR3 DNA: TGTGCCAGCAGCTACTTACTAGCGGGGGATTACAATGAGCAGTTCTTC
CDR3 protein: CASSYLLAGDYNEQFF

D gene: -
CDR3 length: 13
V gene: TRBV27
clone size: -
J gene: TRBJ1-2
CDR3 DNA: TGTGCCAGCAGTTTGACAGCCAGCTATGGCTACACCTTC
CDR3 protein: CASSLTASYGYTF

D gene: TRBD2
CDR3 length: 15
V gene: TRBV27
clone size: -
J gene: TRBJ2-7
CDR3 DNA: TGTGCCAGCAGTACCAGCGGGGACCCTTTCTACGAGCAGTACTTC
CDR3 protein: CASSTSGDPFYEQYF

D gene: TRBD1
CDR3 length: 15
V gene: TRBV5-8
clone size: -
J gene: TRBJ2-7
CDR3 DNA: TGTGCCAGCAGCCGCCCGACAGGGGGCAAGTACGAGCAGTACTTC
CDR3 protein: CASSRPTGGKYEQYF

D gene: -
CDR3 length: 13
V gene: TRBV6-5
clone size: few
J gene: TRBJ2-5
CDR3 DNA: TGTGCCAGCAGTTACTCTGCGCAGGTGGGCCAGTACTTC
CDR3 protein: CASSYSAQVGQYF

D gene: -
CDR3 length: 14
V gene: TRBV7-2
clone size: -
J gene: TRBJ2-7
CDR3 DNA: TGTGCCAGCAGCGGGCATCCCACTGAATACGAGCAGTACTTC
CDR3 protein: CASSGHPTEYEQYF

D gene: -
CDR3 length: 12
V gene: TRBV2
clone size: -
J gene: TRBJ2-5
CDR3 DNA: TGTGGGGGTAGGGGTGATGTTGAGACCCAGTACTTC
CDR3 protein: CGGRGDVETQYF

D gene: -
CDR3 length: 15
V gene: TRBV4-1
clone size: few
J gene: TRBJ1-1
CDR3 DNA: TGCGCCAGCAGCCTGGGAGGGGGAGAGATCACTGAAGCTTTCTTT
CDR3 protein: CASSLGGGEITEAFF

D gene: -
CDR3 length: 15
V gene: TRBV6-6
clone size: once
J gene: TRBJ1-2
CDR3 DNA: TGTGCCAGCAGTTACTCGGGCAGTACCCTCTATGGCTACACCTTC
CDR3 protein: CASSYSGSTLYGYTF

D gene: -
CDR3 length: 16
V gene: TRBV4-3
clone size: -
J gene: TRBJ1-6
CDR3 DNA: TGCGCCAGCAGCCAAGCCCTGACCGCGACTAATTCACCCCTCCACTTT
CDR3 protein: CASSQALTATNSPLHF

D gene: -
CDR3 length: 15
V gene: TRBV7-9
clone size: once
J gene: TRBJ2-5
CDR3 DNA: TGTGCCAGCAGCTTAGACCCTAAGGTGGGAGAGACCCAGTACTTC
CDR3 protein: CASSLDPKVGETQYF

D gene: -
CDR3 length: 14
V gene: TRBV6-5
clone size: -
J gene: TRBJ2-3
CDR3 DNA: TGTGCCAGCAGTTCTTTAGGGGGTACAGATACGCGGTATTTT
CDR3 protein: CASSSLGGTDTRYF

D gene: -
CDR3 length: 15
V gene: TRBV6-5
clone size: once
J gene: TRBJ2-5
CDR3 DNA: TGTGCCAGCAGTTACTCGAGTACAGGGAGAGAGACCCAGTACTTC
CDR3 protein: CASSYSSTGRETQYF

D gene: -
CDR3 length: 12
V gene: TRBV4-1
clone size: -
J gene: TRBJ1-2
CDR3 DNA: TGCGCCAGCAGCCAGGGCACAGGGGGCTACACCTTC
CDR3 protein: CASSQGTGGYTF

D gene: -
CDR3 length: 14
V gene: TRBV7-9
clone size: few
J gene: TRBJ1-5
CDR3 DNA: TGTGCCAGCAGCTTAGAAGGGGAGAATCAGCCCCAGCATTTT
CDR3 protein: CASSLEGENQPQHF

D gene: -
CDR3 length: 12
V gene: TRBV2
clone size: -
J gene: TRBJ2-1
CDR3 DNA: TGTGCCAGCATGGGGGATGGCAATGAGCAGTTCTTC
CDR3 protein: CASMGDGNEQFF

D gene: TRBD2
CDR3 length: 15
V gene: TRBV3-1
clone size: few
J gene: TRBJ2-7
CDR3 DNA: TGTGCCAGCAGCCCCTCAGAGGGACTAGCCTACGAGCAGTACTTC
CDR3 protein: CASSPSEGLAYEQYF

D gene: -
CDR3 length: 14
V gene: TRBV21-1
clone size: -
J gene: TRBJ2-7
CDR3 DNA: TGTGCCAGCGGATATTCATGGGGCCATTTCGAGCAGTACTTC
CDR3 protein: CASGYSWGHFEQYF

D gene: -
CDR3 length: 13
V gene: TRBV5-1
clone size: -
J gene: TRBJ1-1
CDR3 DNA: TGCGCCAGCAGCTCGTTCGAAAACACTGAAGCTTTCTTT
CDR3 protein: CASSSFENTEAFF

D gene: TRBD2
CDR3 length: 17
V gene: TRBV9
clone size: -
J gene: TRBJ2-1
CDR3 DNA: TGTGCCAGCAGCGCTAACCCGGGACTAGCGGTGCAAGAGACCCAGTTCTTC
CDR3 protein: CASSANPGLAVQETQFF

D gene: -
CDR3 length: 14
V gene: TRBV10-2
clone size: few
J gene: TRBJ2-1
CDR3 DNA: TGCGCCAGCAGTGAGGTAAAGGAGAGCAATGAGCAGTTCTTC
CDR3 protein: CASSEVKESNEQFF

D gene: -
CDR3 length: 12
V gene: TRBV5-4
clone size: once
J gene: TRBJ2-5
CDR3 DNA: TGTGCCAGCAGCGCGATTAAGGATGAGCAGTACTTC
CDR3 protein: CASSAIKDEQYF

D gene: -
CDR3 length: 15
V gene: TRBV29-1
clone size: few
J gene: TRBJ2-3
CDR3 DNA: TGCAGCGTTGTCAGCTCCGAGACACGTACAGATACGCAGTATTTT
CDR3 protein: CSVVSSETRTDTQYF

D gene: -
CDR3 length: 12
V gene: TRBV10-3
clone size: few
J gene: TRBJ2-5
CDR3 DNA: TGTGCCATCTCTGTGGGCGGAGAGACCCAGTACTTC
CDR3 protein: CAISVGGETQYF

D gene: TRBD1
CDR3 length: 15
V gene: TRBV5-1
clone size: few
J gene: TRBJ2-7
CDR3 DNA: TGCGCCAGCAGCTTGACGCCGGGACAGGGTTACGAGCAGTACTTC
CDR3 protein: CASSLTPGQGYEQYF

D gene: -
CDR3 length: 13
V gene: TRBV7-9
clone size: -
J gene: TRBJ2-2
CDR3 DNA: TGTGCCAGCAGCTTAGGACACACCGGGGAGCTGTTTTTT
CDR3 protein: CASSLGHTGELFF

D gene: -
CDR3 length: 15
V gene: TRBV6-1
clone size: -
J gene: TRBJ1-2
CDR3 DNA: TGTGCCAGCACCGAGAACATCGGGGGGCGAGTTGGCTACACCTTC
CDR3 protein: CASTENIGGRVGYTF

D gene: TRBD2
CDR3 length: 16
V gene: TRBV6-1
clone size: few
J gene: TRBJ2-1
CDR3 DNA: TGTGCCAGCACACAACATAGCGGGGCCACCTACAATGAGCAGTTCTTC
CDR3 protein: CASTQHSGATYNEQFF

D gene: -
CDR3 length: 15
V gene: TRBV7-2
clone size: -
J gene: TRBJ1-6
CDR3 DNA: TGTGCCAGCAGCTTAAATCGGCAGGATAATTCACCCCTCCACTTT
CDR3 protein: CASSLNRQDNSPLHF

D gene: -
CDR3 length: 20
V gene: TRBV7-8
clone size: -
J gene: TRBJ1-6
CDR3 DNA: TGTGCCAGCAGCCAAAAGGTCGCAGGGAGGGTTAGTCCCCATAATTCACCCCTCCACTTT
CDR3 protein: CASSQKVAGRVSPHNSPLHF

D gene: TRBD2
CDR3 length: 17
V gene: TRBV6-5
clone size: -
J gene: TRBJ2-7
CDR3 DNA: TGTGCCAGCAGTTCGGGACTAGCGGGGGGCACCTACAATGAGCAGTACTTC
CDR3 protein: CASSSGLAGGTYNEQYF

D gene: TRBD2
CDR3 length: 18
V gene: TRBV28
clone size: many
J gene: TRBJ2-5
CDR3 DNA: TGTGCCAGCAGTTTCGCGCGGGGGGACATACGGTTCCAAGAGACCCAGTACTTC
CDR3 protein: CASSFARGDIRFQETQYF

D gene: -
CDR3 length: 14
V gene: TRBV10-3
clone size: -
J gene: TRBJ2-2
CDR3 DNA: TGTGCCATCAGCCTGGGGCTGAACACCGGGGAGCTGTTTTTT
CDR3 protein: CAISLGLNTGELFF

D gene: -
CDR3 length: 18
V gene: TRBV4-1
clone size: -
J gene: TRBJ2-7
CDR3 DNA: TGCGCCAGCAGCCAAGGTCCGGACCTCACTCCTCGGGATTACGAGCAGTACTTC
CDR3 protein: CASSQGPDLTPRDYEQYF

D gene: TRBD1
CDR3 length: 16
V gene: TRBV18
clone size: -
J gene: TRBJ1-6
CDR3 DNA: TGTGCCAGCTCAGCCTCGGGACAGGCACCTAATTCACCCCTCCACTTT
CDR3 protein: CASSASGQAPNSPLHF

D gene: TRBD1
CDR3 length: 16
V gene: TRBV15
clone size: few
J gene: TRBJ1-1
CDR3 DNA: TGTGCCACCAGCAAGGGGACAGGGGGCCCCAAAACTGAAGCTTTCTTT
CDR3 protein: CATSKGTGGPKTEAFF

D gene: TRBD2
CDR3 length: 13
V gene: TRBV2
clone size: few
J gene: TRBJ2-7
CDR3 DNA: TGTGCCACCGTGACTAGCAAGAGAAGCGAGCAGTACTTC
CDR3 protein: CATVTSKRSEQYF

D gene: TRBD1
CDR3 length: 15
V gene: TRBV7-9
clone size: few
J gene: TRBJ2-7
CDR3 DNA: TGTGCCAGCAGCCGACGGACAGGGGCCTCCTACGAGCAGTACTTC
CDR3 protein: CASSRRTGASYEQYF

D gene: -
CDR3 length: 16
V gene: TRBV28
clone size: -
J gene: TRBJ2-2
CDR3 DNA: TGTGCCAGCCAAAGCGGAGGGACCGGGTATCCCGGGGAGCTGTTTTTT
CDR3 protein: CASQSGGTGYPGELFF

D gene: -
CDR3 length: 17
V gene: TRBV12-3/TRBV12-4
clone size: once
J gene: TRBJ2-7
CDR3 DNA: TGTGCCAGCAGTTTACGGGGAACAGGGAGGGTTGTCTACGAGCAGTACTTC
CDR3 protein: CASSLRGTGRVVYEQYF

D gene: TRBD1
CDR3 length: 15
V gene: TRBV24-1
clone size: few
J gene: TRBJ2-3
CDR3 DNA: TGTGCCACCAGTGAACGAGGACAGGGATCAGATACGCAGTATTTT
CDR3 protein: CATSERGQGSDTQYF

D gene: -
CDR3 length: 12
V gene: TRBV3-1
clone size: many
J gene: TRBJ2-2
CDR3 DNA: TGTGCCAGCAGCCACAACACCGGGGAGCTGTTTTTT
CDR3 protein: CASSHNTGELFF

D gene: -
CDR3 length: 13
V gene: TRBV20-1
clone size: -
J gene: TRBJ1-2
CDR3 DNA: TGCAGTGCTAGGAGTCAAGCTAACTATGGCTACACCTTC
CDR3 protein: CSARSQANYGYTF